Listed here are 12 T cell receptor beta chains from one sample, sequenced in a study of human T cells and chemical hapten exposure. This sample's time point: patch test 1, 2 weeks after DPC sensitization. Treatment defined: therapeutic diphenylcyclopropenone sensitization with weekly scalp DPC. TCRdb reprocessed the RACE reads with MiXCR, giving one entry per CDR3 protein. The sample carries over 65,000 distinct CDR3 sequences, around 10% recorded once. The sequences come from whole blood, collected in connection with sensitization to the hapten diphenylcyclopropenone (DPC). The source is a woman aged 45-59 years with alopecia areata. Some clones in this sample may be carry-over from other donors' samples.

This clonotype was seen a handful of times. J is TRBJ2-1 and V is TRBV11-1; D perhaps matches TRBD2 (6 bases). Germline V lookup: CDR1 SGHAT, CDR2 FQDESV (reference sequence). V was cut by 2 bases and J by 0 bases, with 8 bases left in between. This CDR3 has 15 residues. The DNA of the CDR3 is TGTGCCAGCAGCTTAATCGGGAGCTCCTACAATGAGCAGTTCTTC. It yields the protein CASSLIGSSYNEQFF.

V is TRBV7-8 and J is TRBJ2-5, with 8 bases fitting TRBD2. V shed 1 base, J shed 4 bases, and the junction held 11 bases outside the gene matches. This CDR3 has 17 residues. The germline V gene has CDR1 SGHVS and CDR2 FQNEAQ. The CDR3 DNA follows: TGTGCCAGCAGCTTAGGAGTAGCGGGGCCGCGAGGAGAGACCCAGTACTTC. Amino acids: CASSLGVAGPRGETQYF.

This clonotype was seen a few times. The CDR3 region has the DNA TGTGCCAGCAGTTACCCGCCCCAGGGAAGCAACACCGGGGAGCTGTTTTTT. It encodes CASSYPPQGSNTGELFF. V and J are TRBV6-5 and TRBJ2-2; TRBD1 might be the D (5 bases). CDR1 is MNHEY and CDR2 is SVGAGI in the germline V gene. Between the trimmed V and J ends, which lost 2 bases and 2 bases, there was a span of 15 bases. There are 17 residues in the CDR3.

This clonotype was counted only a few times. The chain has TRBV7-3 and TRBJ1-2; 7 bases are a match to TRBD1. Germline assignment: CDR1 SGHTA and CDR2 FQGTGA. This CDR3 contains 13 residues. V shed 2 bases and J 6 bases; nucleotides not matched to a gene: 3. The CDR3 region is CASSLSQGDGYTF. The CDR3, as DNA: TGTGCCAGCAGCTTATCCCAGGGGGATGGCTACACCTTC.

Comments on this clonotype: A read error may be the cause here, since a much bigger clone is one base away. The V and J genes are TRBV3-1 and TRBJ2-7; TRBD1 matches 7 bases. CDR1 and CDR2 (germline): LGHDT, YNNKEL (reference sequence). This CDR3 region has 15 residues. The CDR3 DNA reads TGTGCCACCAGCCCGCCGGGGACAGCATCCTACGAGCAGTACTTC. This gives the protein CATSPPGTASYEQYF.

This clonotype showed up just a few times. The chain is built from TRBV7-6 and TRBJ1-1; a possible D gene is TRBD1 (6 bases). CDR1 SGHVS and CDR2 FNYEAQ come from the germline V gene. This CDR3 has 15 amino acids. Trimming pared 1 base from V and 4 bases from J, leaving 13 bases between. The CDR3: CASSLVEGGVTEAFF. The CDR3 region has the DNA TGTGCCAGCAGCTTAGTTGAGGGGGGAGTCACTGAAGCTTTCTTT.

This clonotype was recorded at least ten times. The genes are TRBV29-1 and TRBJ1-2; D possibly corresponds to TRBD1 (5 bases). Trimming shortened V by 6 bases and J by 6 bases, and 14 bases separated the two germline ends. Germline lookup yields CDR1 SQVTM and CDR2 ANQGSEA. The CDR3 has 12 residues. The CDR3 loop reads CSVQRQGDGYTF. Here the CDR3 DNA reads TGCAGCGTCCAACGCCAGGGTGATGGCTACACCTTC.

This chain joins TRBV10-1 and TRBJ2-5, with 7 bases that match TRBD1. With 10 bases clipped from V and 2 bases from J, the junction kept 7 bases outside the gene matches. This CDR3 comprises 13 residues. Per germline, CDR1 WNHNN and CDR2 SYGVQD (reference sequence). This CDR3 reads CATQAGGQETQYF. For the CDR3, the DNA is TGCGCCACGCAAGCAGGGGGACAAGAGACCCAGTACTTC.

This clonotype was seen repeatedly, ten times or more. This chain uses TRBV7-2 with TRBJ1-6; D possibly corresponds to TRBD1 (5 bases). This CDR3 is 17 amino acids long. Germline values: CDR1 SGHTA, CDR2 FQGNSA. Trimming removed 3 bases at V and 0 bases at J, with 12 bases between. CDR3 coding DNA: TGTGCCAGCAGCTTCCGGGGACTGAGCTCCTATAATTCACCCCTCCACTTT. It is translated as CASSFRGLSSYNSPLHF.

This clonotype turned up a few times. The CDR3 loop is CASSSFTGRPQHF. The CDR3, as DNA: TGTGCCAGCAGCTCCTTTACAGGAAGGCCCCAGCATTTT. This rearrangement joins TRBV7-8 to TRBJ1-5, with a tentative D call TRBD1 (5 bases). Trimming took 4 bases from V and 9 from J, leaving 13 bases between them. The CDR3 totals 13 residues. Germline V gene data show CDR1 as SGHVS and CDR2 as FQNEAQ.

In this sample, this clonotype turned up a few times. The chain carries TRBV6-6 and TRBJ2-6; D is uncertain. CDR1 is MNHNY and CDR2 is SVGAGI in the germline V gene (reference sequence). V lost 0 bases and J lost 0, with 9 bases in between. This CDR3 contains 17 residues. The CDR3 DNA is TGTGCCAGCAGTTACTCGATAACGAGCTCTGGGGCCAACGTCCTGACTTTC. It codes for CASSYSITSSGANVLTF.

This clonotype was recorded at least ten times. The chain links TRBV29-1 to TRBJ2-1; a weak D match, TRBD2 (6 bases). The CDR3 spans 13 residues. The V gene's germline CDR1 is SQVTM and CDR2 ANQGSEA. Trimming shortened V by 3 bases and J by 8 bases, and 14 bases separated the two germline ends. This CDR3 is CSVDGGISYEQFF. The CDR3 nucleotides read TGCAGCGTTGATGGGGGGATAAGCTATGAGCAGTTCTTC.